These 26 T cell receptor beta chains share one sample of origin, sequenced in a study of tumor and adjacent non-tumor tissue in lung cancer. This sample's RNA came from whole unsorted tissue. A modified ARM-PCR protocol with three rounds of nested PCR amplified TCRbeta. TCRdb reprocessed the multiplex PCR reads via MiXCR and lists one record per CDR3 protein. The profile covers 90,000 or so distinct CDR3 sequences, with 61% appearing a single time and about 15% taken by the ten largest. The sample taken for sequencing was lung tumor tissue. These receptors came from a man aged 65 to 85 with non-small cell lung cancer.

This clonotype was found many times. This rearrangement joins TRBV11-2 to TRBJ2-7; 8 bases are shared with TRBD1. V lost 1 base to trimming and J lost 4 bases; unmatched junction nucleotides: 6. The CDR3 has 15 amino acids. CDR1 is SGHAT and CDR2 is FQNNGV in the germline V gene. CDR3 DNA sequence: TGTGCCAGCAGCTTAGTGGCCAGGGGGCAGTACGAGCAGTACTTC. It is translated as CASSLVARGQYEQYF.

Concerning this clonotype: A read error is possible here, since a much larger clone lies one base away. The chain joins TRBV5-1 to TRBJ2-1, with 7 bases that match TRBD2. This CDR3 region has 15 residues. Germline V gives CDR1 SGHRS, CDR2 YFSETQ. V was clipped by 6 bases and J by 4 bases; unmatched bases: 10. The CDR3 is CASNLRLADYNEQFF. The CDR3, as DNA: TGCGCCAGCAACTTAAGACTAGCAGATTACAATGAGCAGTTCTTC.

About this clonotype itself: One base away lies a much larger clone, so this may be a sequencing read error. The J gene is TRBJ2-3, the V gene TRBV7-9; no clear D gene. The CDR3 extends over 12 amino acids. CDR1 SEHNR and CDR2 FQNEAQ come from the germline V gene (reference sequence). The CDR3 region has the DNA TGTACCAGCAGCCCTAATACAGATACGCAGTATTTT. It is translated as CTSSPNTDTQYF.

In this sample, this clonotype turned up many times. The genes are TRBV5-4 and TRBJ2-3; no clear D gene. Trimming took 0 bases from V and 1 from J, leaving 3 bases between them. The V gene's germline CDR1 is SGHNT and CDR2 YYREEE (reference sequence). The CDR3 loop spans 13 amino acids. The CDR3 here is CASSLARTDTQYF. The CDR3, as DNA: TGTGCCAGCAGCTTGGCTCGCACAGATACGCAGTATTTT.

This clonotype has only one observation. Its ends do not fully match the called genes, so a read error is possible. The V gene is TRBV4-2, the J gene TRBJ2-3; 7 bases agree with TRBD1. This CDR3 has 15 amino acids. CDR1 LGHNA and CDR2 YNFKEQ come from the germline V gene. In DNA, the CDR3 is TGTGCCAGCAACCAATGGACAGGTGGGACGGATACGCAGTATTTT. Translated: CASNQWTGGTDTQYF.

This chain joins TRBV12-3 or TRBV12-4 and TRBJ1-1; a possible D gene is TRBD1 (5 bases). The CDR3 has 13 amino acids. Trimming pared 4 bases from V and 4 bases from J, leaving 10 bases between. CDR3 region: CASSSQGSTEAFF. The CDR3 DNA follows: TGTGCCAGCAGTTCTCAGGGAAGCACTGAAGCTTTCTTT.

As regards this clonotype: One end of the junction is discordant with germline, which a read error may explain. The chain recombines TRBV11-2 with TRBJ2-7, with 9 bases fitting TRBD1. The CDR3 totals 17 residues. Per germline, CDR1 SGHAT and CDR2 FQNNGV. The CDR3 spells CASCLRPPGQGAGEQHF. The DNA for the CDR3 is TGTGCCAGCTGCCTACGACCACCGGGACAGGGAGCTGGGGAGCAGCACTTC.

This clonotype was counted only a few times. The chain recombines TRBV20-1 with TRBJ1-3; D is unresolved. V lost 1 base, J lost 1 base, and 8 bases lay in between. From germline, CDR1 is DFQATT and CDR2 SNEGSKA (reference sequence). The CDR3 runs 14 residues. The CDR3 region has the DNA TGCAGTGCTAGAGTTGTGGGGTCTGGAAACACCATATATTTT. It translates to CSARVVGSGNTIYF.

This clonotype was found many times. The chain couples TRBV5-1 to TRBJ2-3; D uncertain. Germline assignment: CDR1 SGHRS and CDR2 YFSETQ. V was cut by 0 bases and J by 5 bases, with 7 bases left in between. The CDR3 covers 13 residues. CDR3 DNA: TGCGCCAGCAGCTTGGACCAGCGAGATACGCAGTATTTT. Amino acid sequence: CASSLDQRDTQYF.

In regard to this clonotype: The CDR3 carries no conserved terminal phenylalanine or tryptophan, so it likely arises from a read error. The limits of the CDR3 on the DNA are not certain, so only TCRdb's listed CDR3 is given. The chain joins TRBV12-3 or TRBV12-4 to TRBJ2-6. 14 amino acids form the CDR3, both terminal residues included. CDR3 residues: CASSPTSGANVPTL.

Comments on this clonotype: This may be a read error, as it is one base from a much larger clone. V and J are TRBV12-3 or TRBV12-4 and TRBJ2-5, with D unclear. Trimming cost V 6 bases and J 5 bases, with 13 bases left between them. There are 13 residues in the CDR3. The CDR3 spells CASSTLALETQYF. The CDR3 DNA reads TGTGCCAGCAGCACCCTCGCCCTCGAGACCCAGTACTTC.

Comments on this clonotype: This CDR3 fails to terminate in the conserved phenylalanine or tryptophan, so it likely reflects a read error. The chain employs TRBV29-1 and TRBJ2-1, with 11 bases matching TRBD2. There are 17 residues in the CDR3. CDR1 SQVTM and CDR2 ANQGSEA come from the germline V gene. CDR3 nucleotide sequence: TGCAGTGTTTCGGGTAGCGGGGGGGCCTTTTCCTATAATGAGCAGTTCTTA. It translates to CSVSGSGGAFSYNEQFL.

Notes on this clonotype: The germline gene is not matched at one end of the junction; a read error may be the cause. The chain uses TRBV11-2 and TRBJ1-2; D not certain. CDR3 length: 13 amino acids. The germline V gene has CDR1 SGHAT and CDR2 FQNNGV. The DNA for the CDR3 is TGTGCCAGCAGCCAGTGCCAGGCCTATGACTACACCTTC. Amino acid sequence: CASSQCQAYDYTF.

This clonotype was observed a handful of times. The V call is TRBV28, the J call TRBJ2-5, with D perhaps assigned TRBD1 or TRBD2 (6 bases each). From germline, CDR1 is MDHEN and CDR2 SYDVKM. This CDR3 has 15 residues. Trimming shortened V by 8 bases and J by 0 bases, and 16 bases separated the two germline ends. The CDR3, as DNA: TGTGCCAGCTCCCAAGGGGGGTCTGACCAAGAGACCCAGTACTTC. As protein: CASSQGGSDQETQYF.

The table lists this clonotype with a few counts. This may arise from a read error, as a much more abundant clone is one base away. The J gene is TRBJ2-7, the V gene TRBV12-3 or TRBV12-4; TRBD1 or TRBD2 may be the D gene (5 bases each). The CDR3 contains 12 residues. The CDR3 region has the DNA TGTGCCAGCAGGGGACCAGTGGGCGAGCAGCACTTC. As protein: CASRGPVGEQHF.

The gene calls are TRBV10-3 and TRBJ2-3; a weak D match, TRBD2 (6 bases). V lost 8 bases to trimming and J lost 0 bases, with 12 bases between them. Germline V gene sequence: CDR1 ENHRY, CDR2 SYGVKD. The CDR3 has 14 amino acids. The CDR3 bases are TGTGCCATCGCAGGAGGGTTTAGCACAGATACGCAGTATTTT. This gives the protein CAIAGGFSTDTQYF.

Concerning this clonotype itself: In this CDR3 the conserved last residue, phenylalanine or tryptophan, is missing, so a read error is likely. Because the CDR3's place on the DNA is in doubt, the DNA is left out and the CDR3 is given as listed by TCRdb. The CDR3 loop reads CASSLRTGCQETQHL. This chain connects TRBV7-9 to TRBJ2-5; TRBD1, the table's D call, lacks a check against the DNA. Germline CDR1 and CDR2: SEHNR and FQNEAQ (reference sequence). The CDR3 is 15 residues long, ends included.

A note on this clonotype: This may be a read error: a much more frequent sequence differs by one nucleotide. The chain recombines TRBV5-6 with TRBJ1-4; the D gene is possibly TRBD1 (5 bases). This CDR3 has 14 amino acids. Trimming took 0 bases from V and 8 from J, leaving 11 bases between them. Germline loops: CDR1 SGHDT, CDR2 YYEEEE. CDR3 loop: CASSLADGDEKLFF. The CDR3 region has the DNA TGTGCCAGCAGCTTGGCCGACGGGGACGAAAAACTGTTTTTT.

There are many counts of this clonotype. The V and J genes are TRBV6-5 and TRBJ1-1, with TRBD1 matching over 9 bases. V dropped 8 bases and J dropped 3; count of bases not matched to a gene: 13. The CDR3 is made up of 16 amino acids. Germline values: CDR1 MNHEY, CDR2 SVGAGI. Here the CDR3 DNA reads TGTGCCAGCGCTCTGGAAGGACAGGGGCGCTACACTGAAGCTTTCTTT. This codes for CASALEGQGRYTEAFF.

Points on this clonotype: A junction end diverges from the germline sequence, so it may reflect a read error. The chain employs TRBV6-1 and TRBJ2-2, with a possible D match to TRBD1 (6 bases). This CDR3 spans 15 amino acids. Germline CDR1 reads MNHNS; CDR2 reads SASEGT. CDR3 nucleotides: TGCGCCAGCAAACGGGGACACCAGACGGCCAGGAAGCTGTTTTTT. It yields the protein CASKRGHQTARKLFF.

With regard to this clonotype: With a much larger clone just one base away, this may be a read error. The V and J genes are TRBV4-1 and TRBJ2-5, with 10 nucleotides matching TRBD2. This CDR3 has 16 residues. The germline CDR1 and CDR2 sequences are MGHRA and YSYEKL. CDR3 nucleotides: TGCGCCAGCAGCCAAGGATTAGCGGGGGGCTTGGAGACCCATTACTTC. Translated: CASSQGLAGGLETHYF.

This clonotype was detected a few times. CDR3 region: CSARGSNSNQPQHF. The CDR3 DNA follows: TGCAGTGCCAGGGGCAGCAATAGTAATCAGCCCCAGCATTTT. This chain uses TRBV20-1 with TRBJ1-5, with D possibly TRBD1 on 6 matching bases. V was clipped by 6 bases and J by 4 bases, with 16 bases between them. The CDR3 totals 14 residues. Germline V lookup: CDR1 DFQATT, CDR2 SNEGSKA (reference sequence).

V and J are TRBV11-2 and TRBJ1-4, with 10 bases identical to TRBD1. The CDR3 is 16 residues long. The germline V gene encodes CDR1 SGHAT and CDR2 FQNNGV. V was pared by 10 bases and J by 6 bases, with 14 bases of the junction left unmatched. The CDR3 loop reads CANTGQGVASDEKLFF. The CDR3 nucleotides are TGTGCCAACACCGGACAGGGGGTGGCTTCCGATGAAAAACTGTTTTTT.

The table lists this clonotype with a few counts. Germline is not matched at one junction end, which may reflect a read error. J is TRBJ1-6 and V is TRBV28, with D unresolved. Germline V gene sequence: CDR1 MDHEN, CDR2 SYDVKM. CDR3 length: 14 residues. The CDR3 coding sequence is TGTGCCAGCGGTTTCGACTACTATAATTCACCCCTCCACTTT. Its protein product is CASGFDYYNSPLHF.

Comment on this clonotype: Just one base apart from a much larger clone, this may be a read error. The chain uses TRBV13 and TRBJ2-3; D uncertain. The CDR3 is made up of 14 amino acids. Germline assignment: CDR1 PRHDT and CDR2 FYEKMQ (reference sequence). The CDR3 is CANSQLWGTDTQYF. DNA of the CDR3: TGTGCCAACAGCCAATTATGGGGCACAGATACGCAGTATTTT. Variable domain in full (rest from reference TRBV13 and TRBJ2-3): AAGVIQSPRHLIKEKRETATLKCYPIPRHDTVYWYQQGPGQDPQFLISFYEKMQSDKGSIPDRFSAQQFSDYHSELNMSSLELGDSALYFCANSQLWGTDTQYFGPGTRLTVL.

Remarks on this clonotype: Relative to the germline gene, one junction end is altered; a read error may explain this. The chain couples TRBV6-5 to TRBJ2-7; a possible D gene is TRBD1 (5 bases). The germline gives CDR1 MNHEY, CDR2 SVGAGI. This CDR3 has 14 residues. The CDR3 DNA is TGTGCCGGCAGTTACGGACACCCCGCCTACGAACAGTACTTC. Residues: CAGSYGHPAYEQYF.